This entry lists 18 T cell receptor beta chains sequenced from one sample in a study of vaccination and CD4 T cells after COVID-19. TCRdb reprocessed the PCR reads with MiXCR, giving one entry per CDR3 protein. The sample consists of about 18,000 distinct CDR3 sequences, around two thirds of them appearing once. The material sequenced was CD4+ T cells from blood, taken after SARS-CoV-2 vaccination. Receptors originate from a human donor who had recovered from COVID-19.

This clonotype was detected only a few times. The V call is TRBV25-1, the J call TRBJ2-3; TRBD2 matches 7 bases. J gave up 2 bases and V 3 bases, and 5 bases lay outside the gene matches. Per germline, CDR1 MGHDK and CDR2 SYGVNS. There are 15 residues in the CDR3. The chain's CDR3 is CASSDAGDLTDTQYF. DNA of the CDR3: TGTGCCAGCAGTGACGCGGGAGATCTCACAGATACGCAGTATTTT.

This rearrangement joins TRBV20-1 to TRBJ2-3; D ambiguous. Trimming stripped 6 bases from V and 8 bases from J, with 9 bases between. The CDR3 has 10 amino acids. In germline, CDR1 is DFQATT, CDR2 SNEGSKA (reference sequence). The CDR3 coding sequence is TGCAGTGCAGAACATGGTACGCAGTATTTT. Translated: CSAEHGTQYF.

The table lists this clonotype with a few counts. This chain links TRBV7-9 with TRBJ2-5; 7 bases match TRBD2. Germline lookup yields CDR1 SEHNR and CDR2 FQNEAQ (reference sequence). This CDR3 has 12 residues. V dropped 11 bases and J dropped 0; count of bases not matched to a gene: 3. CDR3 sequence reads: CAGSGNQETQYF. CDR3 DNA sequence: TGTGCCGGAAGCGGGAACCAAGAGACCCAGTACTTC.

The CDR3 nucleotides read TGTGCCAGCACCACGGACAGGGAAGAGACCCAGTACTTC. Translating it yields CASTTDREETQYF. The rearrangement uses TRBV7-9 and TRBJ2-5, with 8 bases lining up with TRBD1. CDR3 size: 13 residues. Germline lookup yields CDR1 SEHNR and CDR2 FQNEAQ (reference sequence). J lost 3 bases, V lost 7 bases, and 4 bases had no gene match.

J is TRBJ2-5 and V is TRBV12-3 or TRBV12-4; the D is unclear. V was trimmed by 3 bases and J by 4 bases, leaving 9 bases between them. The CDR3 is 13 residues long. The CDR3 spells CASSFGIGETQYF. As DNA, the CDR3 is TGTGCCAGCAGTTTTGGAATTGGAGAGACCCAGTACTTC.

This clonotype was observed a few times. V gene TRBV7-8 combines with J gene TRBJ1-1; no firm D call. CDR1 is SGHVS and CDR2 is FQNEAQ in the germline V gene. The ends were cut back, 5 bases at V and 0 bases at J, with 4 bases in the middle. This CDR3 region has 12 residues. DNA for the CDR3: TGTGCCAGCAGCGTCGTGAACACTGAAGCTTTCTTT. Translation: CASSVVNTEAFF. The full variable domain, its missing parts supplied by reference TRBV7-8 and TRBJ1-1, is GAGVSQSPRYKVAKRGQDVALRCDPISGHVSLFWYQQALGQGPEFLTYFQNEAQLDKSGLPSDRFFAERPEGSVSTLKIQRTQQEDSAVYLCASSVVNTEAFFGQGTRLTVV.

The chain is built from TRBV7-2 and TRBJ2-5; maybe TRBD1 (6 bases). The CDR3 is 16 residues long. Trimming removed 0 bases from V and 1 base from J, with 12 bases in between. The germline V gene has CDR1 SGHTA and CDR2 FQGNSA. The CDR3 region has the DNA TGTGCCAGCAGCTTAGCATCCTCGACAGGCCAAGAGACCCAGTACTTC. This gives the protein CASSLASSTGQETQYF.

The V call is TRBV12-3 or TRBV12-4, the J call TRBJ2-3; 13 nucleotides match TRBD2. The CDR3 length is 18 residues. J gave up 8 bases and V 6 bases, and 17 bases lay outside the gene matches. The CDR3 here is CASRGLAGLQGGSGTQYF. The CDR3 DNA reads as TGTGCCAGCAGGGGACTAGCGGGATTGCAGGGGGGATCAGGTACGCAGTATTTT.

The chain joins TRBV24-1 to TRBJ1-5; 8 positions match TRBD1. J gave up 5 bases and V 1 base, and 9 bases lay outside the gene matches. Germline loops: CDR1 KGHDR, CDR2 SFDVKD. CDR3 length: 17 amino acids. CDR3 bases: TGTGCCACCAGTGATTTAGACAGGGGTGTAGTGCATCAGCCCCAGCATTTT. It encodes CATSDLDRGVVHQPQHF.

Only a few counts were recorded for this clonotype. The genes are TRBV6-4 and TRBJ2-6, with D hard to call. CDR1 is MRHNA and CDR2 is SNTAGT in the germline V gene. CDR3 size: 14 residues. Trimming stripped 2 bases from V and 0 bases from J, with 2 bases between. CDR3 DNA: TGTGCCAGCAGTGACAACTCTGGGGCCAACGTCCTGACTTTC. Translated, it gives CASSDNSGANVLTF.

This clonotype has only a few counts. This sequence joins TRBV20-1 and TRBJ1-1, with D perhaps TRBD1 (6 bases). Trimming left V 5 bases short and J 6 bases short, with 13 bases between. This CDR3 region has 12 residues. The germline CDR1 and CDR2 sequences are DFQATT and SNEGSKA (reference sequence). DNA of the CDR3: TGCAGTGCTCCAATACAGGGCGCTGAAGCTTTCTTT. Protein product: CSAPIQGAEAFF.

The DNA for the CDR3 is TGTGCCAGTAGTATGGGGATGAACACTGAAGCTTTCTTT. As protein: CASSMGMNTEAFF. This chain links TRBV19 with TRBJ1-1; no clear D gene. The V gene's germline CDR1 is LNHDA and CDR2 SQIVND (reference sequence). The length of the CDR3 is 13 residues. Between the trimmed V and J ends, which lost 3 bases and 0 bases, there was a span of 5 bases.

The chain uses TRBV20-1 and TRBJ2-1; D is ambiguous. Germline CDR1 reads DFQATT; CDR2 reads SNEGSKA (reference sequence). Trimming shortened V by 0 bases and J by 10 bases, and 7 bases separated the two germline ends. This CDR3 comprises 11 residues. The CDR3 DNA sequence: TGCAGTGCTAGAGACCAACGGGAGCAGTTCTTC. It encodes CSARDQREQFF.

The rearrangement links TRBV28 to TRBJ2-2; D is perhaps TRBD1 (5 bases). The CDR3 sequence is 13 residues long. CDR1 is MDHEN, CDR2 SYDVKM, per germline. Trimming pared 8 bases from V and 2 bases from J, leaving 9 bases between. Here the CDR3 reads CASYQGNTGELFF. The CDR3 DNA reads as TGTGCCAGCTACCAGGGAAACACCGGGGAGCTGTTTTTT.

This chain connects TRBV6-5 to TRBJ1-2, with D uncertain. Germline V gene lookup returns CDR1 MNHEY and CDR2 SVGAGI. V was shortened by 0 bases and J by 4 bases, with 12 bases between the two germline ends. The CDR3 totals 15 residues. This CDR3 reads CASSYSWRFGYGYTF. The CDR3 DNA sequence: TGTGCCAGCAGTTACTCGTGGCGGTTTGGCTATGGCTACACCTTC.

The rearrangement uses TRBV7-9 and TRBJ2-2; possibly TRBD2 for D (6 bases). This CDR3 spans 15 amino acids. V shed 3 bases and J shed 5 bases, with 13 bases lying between them. Germline V gene sequence: CDR1 SEHNR, CDR2 FQNEAQ (reference sequence). DNA for the CDR3: TGTGCCAGCAGCTTGGGACTCCCTTTGACCGGGGAGCTGTTTTTT. The encoded protein is CASSLGLPLTGELFF.

The gene calls are TRBV7-9 and TRBJ2-5, with no clear D. This CDR3 is 14 amino acids long. Germline CDR1 is SEHNR and CDR2 is FQNEAQ (reference sequence). The germline V and J ends were trimmed by 0 bases and 1 base, with 6 bases remaining between them. The CDR3 spells CASSLAVSQETQYF. In nucleotides, the CDR3 is TGTGCCAGCAGCTTAGCAGTGTCCCAAGAGACCCAGTACTTC.

This clonotype was counted a few times. The gene calls are TRBV27 and TRBJ2-7, with TRBD1 identical over 7 bases. The junction had 6 bases not matched to a gene; V was cut back by 4 bases and J by 0 bases. In germline, CDR1 is MNHEY, CDR2 SMNVEV (reference sequence). CDR3 length: 15 residues. The CDR3 reads CASSSVTGLSYEQYF. DNA of the CDR3: TGTGCCAGCAGTTCGGTGACAGGGCTCTCCTACGAGCAGTACTTC.